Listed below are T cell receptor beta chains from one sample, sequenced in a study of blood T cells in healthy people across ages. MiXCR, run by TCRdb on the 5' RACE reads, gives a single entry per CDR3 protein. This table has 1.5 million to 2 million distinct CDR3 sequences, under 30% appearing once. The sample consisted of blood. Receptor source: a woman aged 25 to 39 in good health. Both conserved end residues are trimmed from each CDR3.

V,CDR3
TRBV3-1,ASSPLRTAVGEQY
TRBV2,ASDRDRGFFYEQY
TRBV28,ASSLDGSGVWETQY
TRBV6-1,ASSPQGAVTEAF
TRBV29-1,SVGSRGRSYEQY
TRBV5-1,ASSSNADGGTSDTQY
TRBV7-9,ASSPRREGRWVETQY
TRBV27,AGSGGGSNQPQH
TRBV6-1,ASSEVGQGAQPQH
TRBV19,ASSMGTPGYEQY
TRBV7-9,SSSPQGNSGNTIY
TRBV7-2,ASSYNVGREQF
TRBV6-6,ASSCEGGGYEQY
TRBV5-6,ASSLRTSGGVYEQF
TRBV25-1,AINWRDYEQY
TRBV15,ATSSEVHNEQF
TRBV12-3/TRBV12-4,ASRRTSGGFDEQF
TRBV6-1,ASSEFGLSTDTQY
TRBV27,ASSLGLWYEQY
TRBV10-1,ASSEGGTTDTQY
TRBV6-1,ASRPTPRDRGVGTEAF
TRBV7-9,ASSPGTPTYEQY
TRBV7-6,AGSQEPYEQY
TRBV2,ASREGGEGYGYT
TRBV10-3,AISPSSGQGGRNEQF
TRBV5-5,ASRTRGVFSDTQY
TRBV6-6,ASKNSDTQY
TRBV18,ASSPQGREAPYT
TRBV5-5,ASGLRLSSGSRGYEQY
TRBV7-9,ASSSTTVEEKLF
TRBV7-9,AWEPERLTEKLF
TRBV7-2,ASSAGVAGDRETQY
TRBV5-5,ASSWAPGRETQY
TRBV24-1,ATSLGGAKRETQY
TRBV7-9,ASSWGVDTQY
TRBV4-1,ASSLSQADGYT
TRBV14,ASSSAGGYTDAQY
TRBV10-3,AISDVTGGEQPQH
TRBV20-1,SARGDRQPQH
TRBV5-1,ASSSDQPSYEQY
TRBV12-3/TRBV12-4,ASSSEYYGYT
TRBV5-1,ASSQIAGANNEQF
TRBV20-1,SSKRGNTGELF
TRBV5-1,ASNWGGEAF
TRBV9,ASSPAGLTQQY
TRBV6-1,ASSATDRAHTEAF